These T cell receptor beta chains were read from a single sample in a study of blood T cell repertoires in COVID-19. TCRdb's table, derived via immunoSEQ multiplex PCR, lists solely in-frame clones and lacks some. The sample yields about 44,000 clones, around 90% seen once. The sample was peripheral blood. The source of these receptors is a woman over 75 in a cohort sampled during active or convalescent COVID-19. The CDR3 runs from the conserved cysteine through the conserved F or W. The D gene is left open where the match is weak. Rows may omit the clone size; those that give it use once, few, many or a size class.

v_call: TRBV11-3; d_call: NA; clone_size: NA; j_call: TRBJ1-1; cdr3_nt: TGTGCCAGCAGCTTATCCGGTCGTACCCTCTTT; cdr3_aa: CASSLSGRTLF
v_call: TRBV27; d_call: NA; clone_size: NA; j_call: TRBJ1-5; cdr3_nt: TGTGCCAGCAGTTTCGGCGGTAGCAATCAGCCCCAGCATTTT; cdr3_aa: CASSFGGSNQPQHF
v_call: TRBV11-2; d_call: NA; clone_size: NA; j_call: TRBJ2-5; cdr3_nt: TGTGCCAGCTCGAGGGCTGCTCGGGAGACCCAGTACTTC; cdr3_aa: CASSRAARETQYF
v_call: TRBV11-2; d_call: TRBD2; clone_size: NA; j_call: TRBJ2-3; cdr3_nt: TGTGCCAGCAGCTCTAGCGGGGGGCATACAGATACGCAGTATTTT; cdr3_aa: CASSSSGGHTDTQYF
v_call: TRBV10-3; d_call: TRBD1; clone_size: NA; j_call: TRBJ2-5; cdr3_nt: TGTGCCACAGCGACGACAGGGCCTAGCTCGGCCCAGTACTTC; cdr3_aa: CATATTGPSSAQYF
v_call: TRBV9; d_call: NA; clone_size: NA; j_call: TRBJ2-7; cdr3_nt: TGTGCCAGCAGCGTAGGCGAGGGAGGTCTTGCCGAGCAGTACTTC; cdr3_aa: CASSVGEGGLAEQYF
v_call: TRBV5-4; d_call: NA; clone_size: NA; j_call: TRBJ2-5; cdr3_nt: TGTGCCAGCAGCTTGCAAAGCGGCCAAGAGACCCAGTACTTC; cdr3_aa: CASSLQSGQETQYF
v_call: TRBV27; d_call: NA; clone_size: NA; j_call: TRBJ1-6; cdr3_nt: TGTGCCAGCAGCGGGGGGCAGACAAATAATTCACCCCTCCACTTT; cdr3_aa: CASSGGQTNNSPLHF
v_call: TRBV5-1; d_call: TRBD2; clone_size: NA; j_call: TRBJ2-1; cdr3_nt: TGCGCCAGCAGCTCACTCCTCGGACTAGCGGGGGGCTCTGAGCAGTTCTTC; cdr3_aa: CASSSLLGLAGGSEQFF
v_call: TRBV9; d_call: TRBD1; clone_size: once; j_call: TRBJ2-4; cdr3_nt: TGTGCCAGCAGCCAAGGGGGCTTGACCAAAAACATTCAGTACTTC; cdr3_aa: CASSQGGLTKNIQYF
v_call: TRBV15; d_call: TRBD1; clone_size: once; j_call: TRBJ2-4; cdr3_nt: TGTGCCACCAGCAGAGAAGGTCGGGACAGGGGGTTTGGTCTTGCCAAAAACATTCAGTACTTC; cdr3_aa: CATSREGRDRGFGLAKNIQYF
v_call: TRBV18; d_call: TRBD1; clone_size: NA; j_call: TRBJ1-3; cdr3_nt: TGTGCCAGCTCACCACAGGGACAGGGGGCGACCACCATATATTTT; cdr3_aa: CASSPQGQGATTIYF
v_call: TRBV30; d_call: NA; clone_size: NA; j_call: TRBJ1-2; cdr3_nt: TGTGCCTGGAGTGACACATGGCGGGCTGGCTACACCTTC; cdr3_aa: CAWSDTWRAGYTF
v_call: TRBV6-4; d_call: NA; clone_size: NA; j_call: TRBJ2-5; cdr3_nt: TGTGCCAGCAGCCTAGGGGTTGGGGAGACCCAGTACTTC; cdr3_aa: CASSLGVGETQYF
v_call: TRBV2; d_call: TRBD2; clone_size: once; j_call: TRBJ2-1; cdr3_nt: TGTGCCAGCACTGAGGATGCGCGGGGGACTTACAATGAGCAGTTCTTC; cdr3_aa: CASTEDARGTYNEQFF
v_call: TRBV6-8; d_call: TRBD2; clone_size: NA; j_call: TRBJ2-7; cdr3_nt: TGTGCCAGCAGTTACCCCACTAGCGGGCTTACCTACGAGCAGTACTTC; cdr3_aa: CASSYPTSGLTYEQYF
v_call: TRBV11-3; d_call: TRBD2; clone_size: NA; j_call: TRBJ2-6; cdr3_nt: TGTGCCAGCAGCTTAGTAGCGGGACCCAGAGGGGCCAACGTCCTGACTTTC; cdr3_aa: CASSLVAGPRGANVLTF
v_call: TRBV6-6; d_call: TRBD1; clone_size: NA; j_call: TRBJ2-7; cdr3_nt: TGTGCCACCAGGGACAGGGCGAAGTTGAAGCAGTACTTC; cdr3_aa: CATRDRAKLKQYF
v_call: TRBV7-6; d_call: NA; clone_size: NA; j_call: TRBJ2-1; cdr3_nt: TGTGCCAGCAGCAAGGGAGCTAGTCTGCACAATGAGCAGTTCTTC; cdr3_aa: CASSKGASLHNEQFF
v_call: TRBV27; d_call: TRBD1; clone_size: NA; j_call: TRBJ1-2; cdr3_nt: TGTGCCAGCAGCAGAGGGGGCCCCAACTATGGCTACACCTTC; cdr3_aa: CASSRGGPNYGYTF
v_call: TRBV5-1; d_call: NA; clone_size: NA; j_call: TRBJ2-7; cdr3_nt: TGCGCCAGCAGCTTAACGGTCTACGAGCAGTACTTC; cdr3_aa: CASSLTVYEQYF
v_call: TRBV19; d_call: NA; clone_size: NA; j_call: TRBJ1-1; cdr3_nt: TGTGCCAGTACCGGGCTTTGGGAGGGAGAAGCTTTCTTT; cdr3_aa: CASTGLWEGEAFF
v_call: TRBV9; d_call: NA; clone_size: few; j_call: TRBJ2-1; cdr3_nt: TGTGCCAGCAGCTGGGCTAGCGAGTCCTACAATGAGCAGTTCTTC; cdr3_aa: CASSWASESYNEQFF
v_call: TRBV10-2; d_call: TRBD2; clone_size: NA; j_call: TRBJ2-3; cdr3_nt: TGCGCCAGCAGTGAGTCTAGCGGGATAGTTACAGATACGCAGTATTTT; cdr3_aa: CASSESSGIVTDTQYF
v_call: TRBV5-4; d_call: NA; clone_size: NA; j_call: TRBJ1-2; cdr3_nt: TGTGCCAGCAGCTCTGACTCCAACTATGGCTACACCTTC; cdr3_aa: CASSSDSNYGYTF
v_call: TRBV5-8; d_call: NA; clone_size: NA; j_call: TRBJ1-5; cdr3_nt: TGTGCCAGCAGCTTCCTCTCGTCACGGTCTGGCAATCAGCCCCAGCATTTT; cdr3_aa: CASSFLSSRSGNQPQHF
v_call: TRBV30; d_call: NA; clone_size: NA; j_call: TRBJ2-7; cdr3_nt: TGTGCCTGGAGTCATATAGCCACTTACGCGCAGTACTTC; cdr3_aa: CAWSHIATYAQYF
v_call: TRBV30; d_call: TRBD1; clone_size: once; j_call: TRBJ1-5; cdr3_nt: TGTGCCATACGGACAGGCCGCAATCAGCCCCAGCATTTT; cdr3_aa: CAIRTGRNQPQHF
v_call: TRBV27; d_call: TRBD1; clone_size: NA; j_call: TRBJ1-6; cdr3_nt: TGTGCCAGCAGTTTAGGGACAGGCGGTTATTCACCCCTCCACTTT; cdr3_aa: CASSLGTGGYSPLHF
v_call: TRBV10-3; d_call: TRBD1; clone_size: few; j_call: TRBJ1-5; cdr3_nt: TGTGCCATCAGTGACGGACAGGGCCATCAGCCCCAGCATTTT; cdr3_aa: CAISDGQGHQPQHF
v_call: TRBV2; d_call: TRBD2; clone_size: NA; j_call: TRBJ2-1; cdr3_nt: TGTGCCAGCAGCGGGCGGCTAGCGGGTGCCTGGGGTGAGCAGTTCTTC; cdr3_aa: CASSGRLAGAWGEQFF
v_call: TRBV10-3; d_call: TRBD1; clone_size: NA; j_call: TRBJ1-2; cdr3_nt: TGTGCCATCAGGGATCGACAGGGGGCTCCGCGAGGCTACACCTTC; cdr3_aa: CAIRDRQGAPRGYTF
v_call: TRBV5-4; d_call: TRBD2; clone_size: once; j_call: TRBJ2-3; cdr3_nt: TGTGCCAGCAGCTTCGGACTAGCGGGGGCAGATACGCAGTATTTT; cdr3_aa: CASSFGLAGADTQYF
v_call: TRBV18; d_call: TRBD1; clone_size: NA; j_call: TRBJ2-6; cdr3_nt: TGTGCCAGCTCACCGACAACGATAGGGGACAGGGGTCACTCTGGGGCCAACGTCCTGACTTTC; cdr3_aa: CASSPTTIGDRGHSGANVLTF
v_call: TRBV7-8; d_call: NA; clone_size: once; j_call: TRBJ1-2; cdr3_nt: TGTGCCAGCAGCTTAATCGGAGCTAACTATGGCTACACCTTC; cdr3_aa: CASSLIGANYGYTF
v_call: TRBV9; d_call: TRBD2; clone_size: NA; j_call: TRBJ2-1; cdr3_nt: TGTGCCAGCAGCCCCGAGGTCGGACTAGCAGCCAGCTACAATGAGCAGTTCTTC; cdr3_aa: CASSPEVGLAASYNEQFF
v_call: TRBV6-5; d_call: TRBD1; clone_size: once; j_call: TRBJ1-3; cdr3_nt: TGTGCCAGCAGAGACAGGGAAAGTGGCGGAAACACCATATATTTT; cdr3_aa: CASRDRESGGNTIYF
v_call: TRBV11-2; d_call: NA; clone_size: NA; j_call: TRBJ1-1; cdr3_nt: TGTGCCAGCAGGCGGTACACTGAAGCTTTCTTT; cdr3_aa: CASRRYTEAFF
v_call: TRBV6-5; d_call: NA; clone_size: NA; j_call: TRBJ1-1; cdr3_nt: TGTGCCAGCAGTCCCCCCCAGGGCTTTGGTGAAGCTTTCTTT; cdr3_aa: CASSPPQGFGEAFF
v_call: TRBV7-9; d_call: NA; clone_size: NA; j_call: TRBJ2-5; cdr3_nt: TGTGCCAGCAGCTCGCACCGGGGTAGCGCGGGGCGTGTAGAGACCCAGTACTTC; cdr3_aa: CASSSHRGSAGRVETQYF
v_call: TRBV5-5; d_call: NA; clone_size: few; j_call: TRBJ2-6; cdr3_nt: TGTGCCAGCGGGGAGACGTGGCTGGAGAACTCTGGGGCCAACGTCCTGACTTTC; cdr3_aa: CASGETWLENSGANVLTF
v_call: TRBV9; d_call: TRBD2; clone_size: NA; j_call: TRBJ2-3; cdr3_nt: TGTGCCAGCAGCGTCGGGGGGGATACGCAGTATTTT; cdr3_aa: CASSVGGDTQYF
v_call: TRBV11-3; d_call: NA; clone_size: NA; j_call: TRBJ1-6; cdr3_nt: TGTGCCAGCAGCCACCGGACAGATAATTCACCCCTCCACTTT; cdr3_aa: CASSHRTDNSPLHF
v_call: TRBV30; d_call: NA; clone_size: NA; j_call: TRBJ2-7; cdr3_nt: TGTGCCTGGAGTGCCGGGAGCGAGCAGTACTTC; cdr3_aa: CAWSAGSEQYF
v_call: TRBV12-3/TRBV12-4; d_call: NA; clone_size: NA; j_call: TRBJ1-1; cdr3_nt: TGTGCCAGCAGTTTAGGGCAGGGCACTGAAGCTTTCTTT; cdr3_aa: CASSLGQGTEAFF
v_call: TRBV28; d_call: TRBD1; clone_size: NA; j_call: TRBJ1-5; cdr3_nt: TGTGCCAGCAGTTTATTCTGGACAGGGTCGACTAGCAATGGCAATCAGCCCCAGCATTTT; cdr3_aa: CASSLFWTGSTSNGNQPQHF
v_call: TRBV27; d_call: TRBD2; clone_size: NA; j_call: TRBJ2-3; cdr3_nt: TGTGCCAGCAGTTTATGGACTAGCGGGCTTCTTTATAATACGCAGTATTTT; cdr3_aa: CASSLWTSGLLYNTQYF
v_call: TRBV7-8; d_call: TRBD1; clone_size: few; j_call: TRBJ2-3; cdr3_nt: TGTGCCAGCAGCCTCCAGGGGGCTAGCACAGATACGCAGTATTTT; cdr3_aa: CASSLQGASTDTQYF
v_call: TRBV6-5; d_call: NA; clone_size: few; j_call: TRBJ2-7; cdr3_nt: TGTGCCAGCAGTTGGGAGAAGTCGGTGGGCGAGCAGTACTTC; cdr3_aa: CASSWEKSVGEQYF
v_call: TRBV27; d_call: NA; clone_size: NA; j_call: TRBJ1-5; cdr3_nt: TGTGCCAGCAGTCACAGGGTAGGCAATCAGCCCCAGCATTTT; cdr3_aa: CASSHRVGNQPQHF
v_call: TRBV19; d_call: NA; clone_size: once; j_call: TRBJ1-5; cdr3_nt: TGTGCCAGTAGTATTTCCGGGGTGAAGAATCAGCCCCAGCATTTT; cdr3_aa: CASSISGVKNQPQHF
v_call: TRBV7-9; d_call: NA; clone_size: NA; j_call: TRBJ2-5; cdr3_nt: TGTGCCAGCAGTCACAGCGGTCCTACGGAGACCCAGTACTTC; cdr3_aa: CASSHSGPTETQYF
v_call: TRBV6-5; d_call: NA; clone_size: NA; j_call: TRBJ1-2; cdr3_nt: TGTGCCAGCAGTTACGGGGGGTTGGCGGGCTACACCTTC; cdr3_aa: CASSYGGLAGYTF